The source of this TCR beta chain is a study of CD8 T cells in Susac syndrome (dated by TCRdb to 2018 to 2020). As for the study more broadly: Repertoire sequencing was used to test whether CD8+ T cell activation and differentiation in Susac syndrome was antigen driven. The clonality of the CD8+ T cell repertoire was compared across approximately eleven healthy donors, around 14 Susac syndrome patients and under 17 multiple sclerosis patients. Beyond this particular receptor, the publication reports: The study acknowledged that relatively few individuals were included in the TCR sequencing and HLA analysis.

Peripheral blood CD8+ and CD4+ T cells from healthy donors, Susac syndrome patients and multiple sclerosis patients were profiled using high-throughput TCR beta sequencing. The multiple sclerosis controls were treatment-naive patients who had stable or active relapsing-remitting disease and met the revised McDonald criteria. CD8+ TEMRA cells were enriched by FACS, while bulk CD8+ and CD4+ T cells were purified by magnetic negative isolation. Blood was drawn into EDTA tubes, processed within 24 hours, and PBMCs were isolated by density gradient centrifugation. PBMCs destined for TCR sequencing were cryopreserved in liquid nitrogen and later thawed in a 37 °C water bath. The sorted or isolated CD4+, CD8+ and CD8+ TEMRA cells had a purity of 90% or higher. Its CDR3 holds 14 amino acids, cysteine through phenylalanine. Only the CDR3 portion is preserved as DNA: 42 bases, with reading frame beginning at the first base. Sequences SGHTA (CDR1) and FQGNSA (CDR2) are obtained from the germline V gene. V loses 1 base, J loses 5 bases, and the germline ends lie 10 bases apart.

This clonotype occurred a few times. Its target antigen remains unknown. One base away there is no much larger clone; base qualities are not given. RNA was extracted using the RNeasy kit, and roughly 0.5 to 1 ug of the RNA was reverse transcribed with random hexamers. The immunoSEQ multiplex PCR assay, which covers 54 Vbeta and 13 Jbeta segments, was used to amplify TCR beta CDR3 regions. PCR amplification bias was corrected by using a synthetic template baseline for primer optimization and computational correction. The study's own analysis went as follows. Only productive sequences were kept, with reads annotated to V, D and J genes according to IMGT and analyzed in immunoSEQ Analyzer. To calculate clonality, Shannon entropy was normalized by log2 of the number of productive unique sequences and then subtracted from one. For each patient and control, public and private clones were evaluated among the 100 most prevalent clones. A clone was defined as Susac-specific if it was absent from the healthy and MS cohorts, from about a thousand published viral clones and from other ImmuneACCESS disease sequences. Starting from the raw public reads, TCRdb applied fastp trimming at Q25, assembled clones with MiXCR and retained in-frame beta chains. Rows with one shared CDR3 protein collapse into an entry with the most common genes and DNA. The V and J calls were determined by TCRdb, not by the authors. Recorded for this sample are around 140,000 distinct CDR3 sequences; 75% to 90% of them occurred a single time. The top ten clonotypes cover around 0.51% of the sample.

The sample consisted of CD8+ T cells from PBMCs. This receptor was taken from a human donor with multiple sclerosis. The chain links TRBV7-2 with TRBJ2-3, with no confidently assigned D gene. The CDR3 in this case is CASSLGVVEDTQYF. The nucleotide sequence reads TGTGCCAGCAGCTTAGGGGTCGTGGAAGATACGCAGTATTTT.